Listed below are T cell receptor beta chains from one sample, sequenced in a study of radiotherapy plus CTLA-4 blockade in lung cancer. Sequencing used immunoSEQ multiplex PCR; TCRdb keeps in-frame clones, though not all of them. The table includes tens of thousands of clones, about 83% detected once. Source: peripheral blood, taken from a patient treated with radiotherapy plus ipilimumab. These receptors were taken from a human donor with non-small cell lung cancer who had stable disease on radiotherapy plus ipilimumab. Both conserved end residues are part of each CDR3. The D gene is left open where the match is weak. Only some rows state a clone size, as once, few, many or a class for expanded clones.

NA TRBJ2-5 NA TRBV5-4 TGTGCCAGCAGCTTGCGCGGGATGTCGGGGAAGGAGACCCAGTACTTC CASSLRGMSGKETQYF
NA TRBJ1-3 NA TRBV9 TGTGCCAGCAGCCCCCAAATTTCGCCTGGAAACACCATATATTTT CASSPQISPGNTIYF
NA TRBJ2-1 NA TRBV6-6 TGTGCCAGCAGTTACTGGGCAGGCAATGAGCAGTTCTTC CASSYWAGNEQFF
TRBD1 TRBJ1-2 NA TRBV7-2 TGTGCCAGCAGCTTACAAACAGGGGACGGCTACACCTTC CASSLQTGDGYTF
NA TRBJ2-7 NA TRBV27 TGTGCCAGCAGCTCTTCGTGGAACGAGCAGTACTTC CASSSSWNEQYF
NA TRBJ2-1 NA TRBV19 TGTGCCAGTAGTAGCCAGGACAGTAGCTCCTACAATGAGCAGTTCTTC CASSSQDSSSYNEQFF
NA TRBJ1-2 NA TRBV7-9 TGTGCCAGCAGCCCGTGGTTGGGGGTTAACTATGGCTACACCTTC CASSPWLGVNYGYTF
TRBD1 TRBJ2-1 once TRBV19 TGTGCCAGTAGTTACCTGACAGGGAGCTCCTACAATGAGCAGTTCTTC CASSYLTGSSYNEQFF
NA TRBJ1-2 NA TRBV6-4 TGTGCCAGCAGTCCCCAGGGAGGAGGGCATGGCTACACCTTC CASSPQGGGHGYTF
NA TRBJ1-3 few TRBV18 TGTGCCAGCTATGGCGGGACTGGAAACACCATATATTTT CASYGGTGNTIYF
NA TRBJ2-3 NA TRBV6-5 TGTGCCAGCAGCCCCGAGAGGGGTCGTACGCAGTATTTT CASSPERGRTQYF
TRBD2 TRBJ2-3 NA TRBV7-2 TGTGCCAGCAGCTTAGGAGCGGGGGGGCAGACAGATACGCAGTATTTT CASSLGAGGQTDTQYF
TRBD2 TRBJ2-2 once TRBV27 TGTGCCAGCAGCTCCGGGGCTAGCGGGCGTAACACCGGGGAGCTGTTTTTT CASSSGASGRNTGELFF
NA TRBJ1-1 NA TRBV9 TGTGCCAGCAGCGTAGCTCCGGCAGACCTCATGAACACTGAAGCTTTCTTT CASSVAPADLMNTEAFF
TRBD2 TRBJ2-1 NA TRBV11-2 TGTGCCAGCAGCTCGGCGGGAGGGTCCTACAATGAGCAGTTCTTC CASSSAGGSYNEQFF
NA TRBJ1-6 once TRBV30 TGTGCCTGGAATTCGGACAATTCACCCCTCCACTTT CAWNSDNSPLHF
NA TRBJ2-5 NA TRBV7-6 TGTGCCAGCAGCTTAGGCCCTAGCGAACTGGAGACCCAGTACTTC CASSLGPSELETQYF
NA TRBJ1-5 NA TRBV29-1 TGCAGCGTAGCAGACAGTCATAGCAATCAGCCCCAGCATTTT CSVADSHSNQPQHF
TRBD2 TRBJ2-1 NA TRBV6-5 TGTGCCAGCGCGGGAGGTCAATACAATGAGCAGTTCTTC CASAGGQYNEQFF
NA TRBJ1-5 NA TRBV19 TGTGCCAGTAGTATAGACGAGGGCGCGGTACAGCCCCAGCATTTT CASSIDEGAVQPQHF
NA TRBJ1-5 NA TRBV6-6 TGTGCCAGCACCCAGGCGGCCAGCAATCAGCCCCAGCATTTT CASTQAASNQPQHF
NA TRBJ1-4 NA TRBV5-1 TGCGCCAGCAGCAGAAGCGGGACACCAGGAAATGAAAAACTGTTTTTT CASSRSGTPGNEKLFF
NA TRBJ1-1 once TRBV30 TGTGCCTGGGCGACCCGAGGGGACACTGAAGCTTTCTTT CAWATRGDTEAFF
NA TRBJ2-3 NA TRBV27 TGTGCCAGCAGTTTAGTCGGGGAACCCACAGATACGCAGTATTTT CASSLVGEPTDTQYF
NA TRBJ1-4 NA TRBV7-9 TGTGCCAGCAGCTTGGGGGGTAGCGGAAAACTGTTTTTT CASSLGGSGKLFF
NA TRBJ1-5 NA TRBV6-1 TGTGCCAGCAGACATCTCGGGGCTAATCAGCCCCAGCATTTT CASRHLGANQPQHF
NA TRBJ2-2 NA TRBV7-9 TGTGCCAGCAGCTTAACCGGGGAGCTGTTTTTT CASSLTGELFF
TRBD1 TRBJ1-1 few TRBV27 TGTGCCAGCAGTTTAAGGACAGGGGGTACCACTGAAGCTTTCTTT CASSLRTGGTTEAFF
NA TRBJ2-1 NA TRBV6-1 TGTGCCAGCAGTGTTGCCGGGGGCGGGAGATCCTACAATGAGCAGTTCTTC CASSVAGGGRSYNEQFF
TRBD2 TRBJ2-2 NA TRBV6-1 TGTGCCAGCAGTGAGATTAGCGGGTTCACCGGGGAGCTGTTTTTT CASSEISGFTGELFF
TRBD1 TRBJ1-1 NA TRBV28 TGTGCCAGCAGCTACAAGGACAGGCCTAGGGTGGCAGCTTTCTTT CASSYKDRPRVAAFF
NA TRBJ1-5 NA TRBV19 TGTGCCAGTCGCAGGGGCAGCAATCAGCCCCAGCATTTT CASRRGSNQPQHF
NA TRBJ1-5 once TRBV11-2 TGTGCCAGCAGCTTAGGATTTACCACCGACCAGCCCCAGCATTTT CASSLGFTTDQPQHF
NA TRBJ1-5 few TRBV5-8 TGTGCCAGCAGCTTGGTTTGGTTCAATCAGCCCCAGCATTTT CASSLVWFNQPQHF
TRBD1 TRBJ2-3 once TRBV18 TGTGCCAGCTCACCGGGGACAGGGATTGCTACAGATACGCAGTATTTT CASSPGTGIATDTQYF
TRBD2 TRBJ2-1 NA TRBV6-1 TGTGCCAGCAGTGAAGATATGGGACTAGCGGTTGGAAGGTCCTACAATGAGCAGTTCTTC CASSEDMGLAVGRSYNEQFF
NA TRBJ1-5 NA TRBV6-1 TGTGCCAGCAGTGTAGTTAATCAGCCCCAGCATTTT CASSVVNQPQHF
TRBD2 TRBJ2-4 NA TRBV4-2 TGTGCCAGCAGCGACGGGACTAGCGCCTTGATTCAGTACTTC CASSDGTSALIQYF
TRBD2 TRBJ2-7 few TRBV19 TGTGCCAGTAGTGAGGGACTAGGATTATACGAGCAGTACTTC CASSEGLGLYEQYF
NA TRBJ1-3 NA TRBV11-2 TGTGCCAGCAGCTCCCAACCGGTCTCTGGAAACACCATATATTTT CASSSQPVSGNTIYF
TRBD1 TRBJ1-6 NA TRBV7-8 TGTGCCAGCAGCCGAGGGGGACAGGAAAAATCACCCCTCCACTTT CASSRGGQEKSPLHF
NA TRBJ1-2 NA TRBV7-9 TGTGCCATAGTTGAGGGGAATGGCTACACCTTC CAIVEGNGYTF
TRBD2 TRBJ2-2 NA TRBV11-2 TGTGCCAGCAGCTCACTACCGGGACTAGCAGGGGAGCTGTTTTTT CASSSLPGLAGELFF
TRBD1 TRBJ2-7 once TRBV27 TGTGCCAGCAGTTTCGGACAGGGAGCTTCGGGCGAGCAGTACTTC CASSFGQGASGEQYF